What follows are 8 T cell receptor beta chains derived from one specimen sequenced in a study of blood T cells in healthy people across ages. Next came a second PCR, run for roughly 6 to 11 cycles, which used a sample-barcoded 5' primer along with a J-beta primer mix. In TCRdb, the 5' RACE reads were re-called with MiXCR into one record per CDR3 protein. Here the sample spans 1.5 million to 2 million distinct CDR3 sequences, about 31% being singletons. The sequencing input was blood. The source is a woman in her thirties in good health.

This clonotype was recorded a few times. This CDR3 reads CASSQERSLRGNSPLHF. The CDR3, as DNA: TGTGCCAGCAGCCAAGAGAGGAGCCTTAGGGGCAATTCACCCCTCCACTTT. The chain couples TRBV4-2 to TRBJ1-6; tentatively, D is TRBD1 (5 bases). Trimming cost V 0 bases and J 7 bases, with 16 bases left between them. CDR1 and CDR2 (germline): LGHNA, YNFKEQ. The CDR3 consists of 17 residues.

This rearrangement joins TRBV4-2 to TRBJ2-2; D is ambiguous. The CDR3 spans 16 residues. From germline, CDR1 is LGHNA and CDR2 YNFKEQ. Trimming stripped 0 bases from V and 6 bases from J, with 14 bases between. The CDR3 is CASSQDPARNSGELFF. The CDR3 coding sequence is TGTGCCAGCAGCCAAGACCCCGCGAGGAATTCCGGGGAGCTGTTTTTT.

Regarding this clonotype: A much more abundant neighbour one base away suggests this may be a read error. The chain combines TRBV5-5 with TRBJ2-7, with TRBD1 as a possible D gene (5 bases). The DNA end lines up better with TRBJ2-5; the J call may be wrong. The CDR3 loop spans 14 amino acids. The germline gives CDR1 SGHKS, CDR2 YYEKEE (reference sequence). CDR3 bases: TGTGCCTGCAGCACCAGGGTAGATGCAGAGACCCAGTACTTC. Protein sequence: CACSTRVDAETQYF.

The chain combines TRBV4-1 with TRBJ1-1, with D possibly being TRBD1 (5 bases). V shed 1 base and J shed 4 bases, with 13 bases lying between them. Germline CDR1 reads MGHRA; CDR2 reads YSYEKL. This CDR3 has 15 residues. DNA of the CDR3: TGCGCCAGCAGCCAAGGAAGGGGCTCGGGCACTGAAGCTTTCTTT. It yields the protein CASSQGRGSGTEAFF.

There are a few counts of this clonotype. This chain joins TRBV4-1 and TRBJ2-1; 11 nucleotides match TRBD1. This CDR3 is built from 18 residues. Germline V gene data show CDR1 as MGHRA and CDR2 as YSYEKL. With V trimmed by 1 base and J by 0 bases, 5 bases remained unmatched. The CDR3 region has the DNA TGCGCCAGCAGCCAAGGCGGACAGGGGGCTAACTCCTACAATGAGCAGTTCTTC. Amino acid sequence: CASSQGGQGANSYNEQFF.

A few counts support this clonotype. The chain carries TRBV7-2 and TRBJ2-7; D might be TRBD2 (6 bases). The length of the CDR3 is 14 residues. Germline loops: CDR1 SGHTA, CDR2 FQGNSA. The germline V and J ends were trimmed by 9 bases and 2 bases, with 17 bases remaining between them. In DNA form, the CDR3 reads TGTGCCAGTAATTCCGGGACTGGGACCTACGAGCAGTACTTC. Translating it yields CASNSGTGTYEQYF.

This clonotype was counted only a few times. The chain employs TRBV24-1 and TRBJ2-1; tentatively, D is TRBD2 (5 bases). The V gene lost 4 bases and the J gene lost 10 bases, with 13 bases spanning the gap. The CDR3 loop spans 13 amino acids. CDR1 is KGHDR and CDR2 is SFDVKD in the germline V gene. CDR3 DNA: TGTGCCACCAGTGAGGTAGCGTTGGGGGAGCAGTTCTTC. Protein sequence: CATSEVALGEQFF.

The rearrangement uses TRBV7-2 and TRBJ2-3, with 7 bases fitting TRBD2. This CDR3 comprises 16 residues. The J segment lost 5 bases and the V segment lost 5 bases, leaving 13 bases of the junction unmatched. CDR1 is SGHTA, CDR2 FQGNSA, per germline. CDR3 DNA sequence: TGTGCCAGCAGCACCCCCCCGGGTGGGAGGGTAGATACGCAGTATTTT. This gives the protein CASSTPPGGRVDTQYF.